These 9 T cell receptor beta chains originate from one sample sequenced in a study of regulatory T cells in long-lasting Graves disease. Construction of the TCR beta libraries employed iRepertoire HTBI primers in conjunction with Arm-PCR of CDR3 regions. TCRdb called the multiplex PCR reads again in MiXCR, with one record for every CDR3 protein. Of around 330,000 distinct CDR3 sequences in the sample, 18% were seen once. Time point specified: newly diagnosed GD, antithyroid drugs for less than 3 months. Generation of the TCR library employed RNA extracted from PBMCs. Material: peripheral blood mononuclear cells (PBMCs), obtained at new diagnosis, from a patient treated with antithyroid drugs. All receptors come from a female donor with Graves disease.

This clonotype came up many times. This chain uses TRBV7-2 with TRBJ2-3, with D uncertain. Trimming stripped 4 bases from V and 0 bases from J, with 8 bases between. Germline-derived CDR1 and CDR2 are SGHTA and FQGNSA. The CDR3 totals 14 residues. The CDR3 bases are TGTGCCAGCAGCTCTGGTCGTAGCACAGATACGCAGTATTTT. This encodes CASSSGRSTDTQYF.

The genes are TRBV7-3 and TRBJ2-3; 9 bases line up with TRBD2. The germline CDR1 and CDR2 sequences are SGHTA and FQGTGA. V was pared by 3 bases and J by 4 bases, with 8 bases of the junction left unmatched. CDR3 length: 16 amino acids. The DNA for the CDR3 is TGTGCCAGCAGCTTTAGCGGGAGAGGTTCCGCAGATACGCAGTATTTT. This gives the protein CASSFSGRGSADTQYF.

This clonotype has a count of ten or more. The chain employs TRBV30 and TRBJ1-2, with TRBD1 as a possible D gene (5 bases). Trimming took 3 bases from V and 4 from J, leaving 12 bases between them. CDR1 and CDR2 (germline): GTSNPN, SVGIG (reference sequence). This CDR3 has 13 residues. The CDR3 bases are TGTGCCTGGAGCGTCTCAGGGTTCTATGGCTACACCTTC. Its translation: CAWSVSGFYGYTF.

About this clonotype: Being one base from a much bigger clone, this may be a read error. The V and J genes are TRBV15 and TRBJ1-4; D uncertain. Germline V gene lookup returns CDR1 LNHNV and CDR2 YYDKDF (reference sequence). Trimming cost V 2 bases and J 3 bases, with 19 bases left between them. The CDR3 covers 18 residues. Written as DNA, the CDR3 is TGTGCCACCAGCAGACCTTACGGGTCCGGCGACTCTAATGAAAAACTGTTTTTT. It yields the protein CATSRPYGSGDSNEKLFF.

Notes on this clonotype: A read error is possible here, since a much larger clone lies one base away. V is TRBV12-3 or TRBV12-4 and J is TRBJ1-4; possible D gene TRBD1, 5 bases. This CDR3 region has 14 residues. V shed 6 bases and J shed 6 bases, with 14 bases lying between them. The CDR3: CASSPQQGDEKLFF. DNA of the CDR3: TGTGCCAGCAGCCCCCAGCAGGGCGATGAAAAACTGTTTTTT.

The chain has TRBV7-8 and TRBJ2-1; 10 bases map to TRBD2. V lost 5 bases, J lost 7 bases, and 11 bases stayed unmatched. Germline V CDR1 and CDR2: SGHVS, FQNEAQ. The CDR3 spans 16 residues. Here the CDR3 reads CASSPGGSGRGNEQFF. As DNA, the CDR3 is TGTGCCAGCAGCCCTGGTGGAAGCGGGAGGGGAAATGAGCAGTTCTTC.

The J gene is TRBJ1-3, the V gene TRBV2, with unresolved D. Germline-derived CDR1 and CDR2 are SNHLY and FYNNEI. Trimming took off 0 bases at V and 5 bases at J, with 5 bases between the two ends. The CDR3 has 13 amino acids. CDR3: CASSEAQRNTIYF. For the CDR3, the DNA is TGTGCCAGCAGTGAAGCACAGAGAAACACCATATATTTT. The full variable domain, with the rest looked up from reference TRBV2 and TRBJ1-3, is EPEVTQTPSHQVTQMGQEVILRCVPISNHLYFYWYRQILGQKVEFLVSFYNNEISEKSEIFDDQFSVERPDGSNFTLKIRSTKLEDSAMYFCASSEAQRNTIYFGEGSWLTVV.

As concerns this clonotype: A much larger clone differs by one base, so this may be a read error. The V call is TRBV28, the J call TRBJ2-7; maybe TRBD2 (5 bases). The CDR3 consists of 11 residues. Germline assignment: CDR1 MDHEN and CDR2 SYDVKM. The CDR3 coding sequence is TGTGCCAGCATCACTTCCGGGCGGGCTCTCTTC. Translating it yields CASITSGRALF. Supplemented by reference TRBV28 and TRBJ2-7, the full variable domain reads DVKVTQSSRYLVKRTGEKVFLECVQDMDHENMFWYRQDPGLGLRLIYFSYDVKMKEKGDIPEGYSVSREKKERFSLILESASTNQTSMYLCASITSGRALFGPGTRLTVT.

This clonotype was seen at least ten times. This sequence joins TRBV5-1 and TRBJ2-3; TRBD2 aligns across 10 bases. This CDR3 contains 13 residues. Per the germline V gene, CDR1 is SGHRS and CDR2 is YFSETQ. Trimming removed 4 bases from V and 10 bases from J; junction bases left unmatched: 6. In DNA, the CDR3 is TGCGCCAGCAGCGCAACTAGCGGGGACTCGCAGTATTTT. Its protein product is CASSATSGDSQYF.